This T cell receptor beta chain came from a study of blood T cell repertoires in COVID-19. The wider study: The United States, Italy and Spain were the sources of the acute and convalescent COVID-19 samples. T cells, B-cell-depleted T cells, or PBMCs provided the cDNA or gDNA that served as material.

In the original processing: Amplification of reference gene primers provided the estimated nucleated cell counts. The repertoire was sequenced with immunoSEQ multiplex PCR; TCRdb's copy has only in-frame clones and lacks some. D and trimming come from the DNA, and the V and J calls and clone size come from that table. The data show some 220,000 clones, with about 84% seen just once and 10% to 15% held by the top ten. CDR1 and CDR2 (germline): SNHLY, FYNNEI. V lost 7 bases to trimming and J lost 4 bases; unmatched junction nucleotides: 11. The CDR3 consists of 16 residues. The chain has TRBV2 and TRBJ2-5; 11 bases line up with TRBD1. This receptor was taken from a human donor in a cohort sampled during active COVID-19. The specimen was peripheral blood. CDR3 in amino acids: CASTIIGTGGSETQYF. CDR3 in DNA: TGTGCCAGCACCATAATAGGGACAGGGGGGTCAGAGACCCAGTACTTC. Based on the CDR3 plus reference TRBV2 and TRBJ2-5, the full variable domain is EPEVTQTPSHQVTQMGQEVILRCVPISNHLYFYWYRQILGQKVEFLVSFYNNEISEKSEIFDDQFSVERPDGSNFTLKIRSTKLEDSAMYFCASTIIGTGGSETQYFGPGTRLLVL.